This TCR beta chain is from a study of beta chain features in type 1 diabetes. CDR3 length: 12 residues. A few counts support this clone. TCRB transcripts that were expressed got sequenced, as all of the isolated RNA had been reverse transcribed. The assay was immunoSEQ multiplex PCR, and TCRdb's table has in-frame clones only and misses some. This sample has 250,000 to 400,000 clones, with less than 15% found just once. The specimen was central memory CD4+ T cells from blood. The chain couples TRBV21-1 to TRBJ1-2. TRBV21-1 is a pseudogene. This receptor was taken from a man aged 25-40 years in good health. The CDR3 sequence is CASSKGNDGYTF. The DNA for the CDR3 is TGTGCCAGCAGCAAAGGAAACGATGGCTACACCTTC.